Shown below are 10 T cell receptor beta chains from a single sample sequenced in a study of control samples from healthy donors and cancer patients (TCRdb year 2020). Receptor libraries were prepared by the immunoSEQ multiplex PCR assay. This is the immuneACCESS table as TCRdb keeps it, with only in-frame sequences that have V and J called. A part of the clones is gone; compared with another copy, unresolved V genes explain less than half, and the rest is unexplained. The sample yields 90,000 or so clones; about 89% were counted once. 6.5% to 8% of the sample belongs to the ten largest clones. The sample consisted of blood. The receptors derive from an older woman in good health.

This chain joins TRBV5-1 and TRBJ1-3; maybe TRBD1 (5 bases). The CDR3 runs to 15 residues. Germline CDR1 and CDR2: SGHRS and YFSETQ. V was shortened by 4 bases and J by 0 bases, with 11 bases between the two germline ends. The DNA of the CDR3 is TGCGCCAGCAGCCTCGGACAAATCTCTGGAAACACCATATATTTT. Translating it yields CASSLGQISGNTIYF.

Here the CDR3 DNA reads TGTGCCAGCAGTTATTATAGCAATCAGCCCCAGCATTTT. It translates to CASSYYSNQPQHF. V is TRBV6-6 and J is TRBJ1-5; D unresolved. Germline V gene data show CDR1 as MNHNY and CDR2 as SVGAGI (reference sequence). V gave up 3 bases and J gave up 0 bases, with 3 bases separating them. The CDR3 has 13 amino acids.

The chain combines TRBV10-2 with TRBJ1-1; no clear D gene. The CDR3 has 11 amino acids. The germline V and J ends were trimmed by 8 bases and 4 bases, with 8 bases remaining between them. CDR1 WSHSY and CDR2 SAAADI come from the germline V gene. The CDR3 region is CASQVGTEAFF. The CDR3 DNA reads as TGCGCCAGCCAAGTGGGCACTGAAGCTTTCTTT.

This clone was recorded a few times. The chain carries TRBV5-5 and TRBJ2-1; possible D gene TRBD1, 6 bases. V gave up 4 bases and J gave up 3 bases, with 11 bases separating them. This CDR3 region has 14 residues. Looked up from germline, CDR1 is SGHKS and CDR2 is YYEKEE (reference sequence). The CDR3 nucleotides are TGTGCCAGCAGCCATGCCAGGGGCTACAATGAGCAGTTCTTC. Protein product: CASSHARGYNEQFF.

The chain uses TRBV6-4 and TRBJ2-3; D gene uncertain. The CDR3 runs 14 residues. V lost 4 bases and J lost 2, with 10 bases in between. Germline CDR1 MRHNA, CDR2 SNTAGT. CDR3: CASSADSSTDTQYF. The CDR3 DNA is TGTGCCAGCAGTGCTGACTCCTCCACAGATACGCAGTATTTT.

The DNA for the CDR3 is TGTGCCAGCAGCGGACAGGGTCGGCCGAGCGGCTATGGCTACACCTTC. Its protein is CASSGQGRPSGYGYTF. The rearrangement uses TRBV6-6 and TRBJ1-2, with 8 bases lining up with TRBD1. Per germline, CDR1 MNHNY and CDR2 SVGAGI (reference sequence). V was clipped by 6 bases and J by 4 bases; unmatched bases: 13. The CDR3 totals 16 residues.

The J gene is TRBJ2-7, the V gene TRBV19; D is uncertain. V dropped 3 bases and J dropped 4 bases, with 10 bases sitting between them. The CDR3 sequence is 13 residues long. In germline, CDR1 is LNHDA, CDR2 SQIVND (reference sequence). This chain's CDR3 is CASSIDGRYEQYF. The CDR3 DNA is TGTGCCAGTAGTATTGATGGAAGATACGAGCAGTACTTC.

The J gene is TRBJ2-3, the V gene TRBV27; TRBD1 or TRBD2 may be the D gene (5 bases each). CDR1 is MNHEY and CDR2 is SMNVEV in the germline V gene (reference sequence). The V gene lost 6 bases and the J gene lost 3 bases, with 7 bases spanning the gap. The CDR3 sequence is 12 residues long. The CDR3 reads CASREGTDTQYF. CDR3 in DNA: TGTGCCAGCAGAGAGGGGACAGATACGCAGTATTTT.

V usage is TRBV25-1 and J usage is TRBJ2-1; D not certain. The CDR3 covers 13 residues. Germline V CDR1 and CDR2: MGHDK, SYGVNS. V gave up 5 bases and J gave up 8 bases, with 13 bases separating them. Written as DNA, the CDR3 is TGTGCCAGCAGTCAACCGCGCCGGGATGAGCAGTTCTTC. As protein: CASSQPRRDEQFF.

The V gene is TRBV7-8, the J gene TRBJ1-5; D perhaps matches TRBD1 (6 bases). Germline V gene lookup returns CDR1 SGHVS and CDR2 FQNEAQ. The ends were cut back, 6 bases at V and 6 bases at J, with 18 bases in the middle. The CDR3 length is 15 residues. The CDR3 DNA follows: TGTGCCAGCAGTCAGAACGAAGGGGGGAGTCAGCCCCAGCATTTT. Its protein is CASSQNEGGSQPQHF.